This entry lists 2 T cell receptor beta chains sequenced from one sample in a study of graft-versus-host responses after intestinal transplantation. TCRdb's copy holds only in-frame clones and misses some; the assay was immunoSEQ multiplex PCR. The sample shows 15,000 to 20,000 clones, less than 85% of them seen only once. Graft samples were processed, releasing intraepithelial and lamina propria lymphocytes. The source material was ileum tissue, sampled 104 days after intestinal transplant. The source is a human patient who received an intestinal transplant, so some T cells may come from the graft donor.

The genes are TRBV5-1 and TRBJ2-3; D unclear. The length of the CDR3 is 12 residues. Germline V gene data show CDR1 as SGHRS and CDR2 as YFSETQ. The V and J ends lost 0 bases and 2 bases respectively, with 1 base between them. The CDR3 coding sequence is TGCGCCAGCAGCTTGGACACAGATACGCAGTATTTT. Protein sequence: CASSLDTDTQYF.

This chain joins TRBV4-1 and TRBJ2-1, with D maybe TRBD1 (5 bases). Trimming pared 1 base from V and 9 bases from J, leaving 19 bases between. This CDR3 has 16 amino acids. Germline V lookup: CDR1 MGHRA, CDR2 YSYEKL. CDR3 region: CASSQVQTAPWREQFF. In DNA, the CDR3 is TGCGCCAGCAGCCAAGTCCAGACAGCACCCTGGCGTGAGCAGTTCTTC.